This T cell receptor beta chain appears in the sequencing data of a study of blood T cells in healthy people across ages. Study findings and constraints: No conclusive comparison of naive versus antigen-experienced cells was possible with unsorted PBMCs.

Of note for this clonotype: Antigen specificity is unknown.

V lost 5 bases and J 0 bases, leaving 11 bases between the germline ends. From germline, CDR1 is MNHEY and CDR2 SMNVEV (reference sequence). There are 14 residues in the CDR3. Using a J-beta primer mix together with a sample-barcoded 5' primer, a second PCR was run for about 6 to 12 cycles. Each CDR3 protein gets one entry after TCRdb re-called the 5' RACE reads with MiXCR. Of about 830,000 distinct CDR3 sequences in the sample, 58% are singletons; the top ten hold 20% to 25%. The gene calls are TRBV27 and TRBJ2-7; D gene uncertain. The source material was blood. The TCR sequence derives from a man aged 25-45 years in good health. Here the CDR3 reads CASSLSEVSYEQYF. The CDR3 DNA sequence: TGTGCCAGCAGTCTCTCTGAGGTCTCCTACGAGCAGTACTTC.